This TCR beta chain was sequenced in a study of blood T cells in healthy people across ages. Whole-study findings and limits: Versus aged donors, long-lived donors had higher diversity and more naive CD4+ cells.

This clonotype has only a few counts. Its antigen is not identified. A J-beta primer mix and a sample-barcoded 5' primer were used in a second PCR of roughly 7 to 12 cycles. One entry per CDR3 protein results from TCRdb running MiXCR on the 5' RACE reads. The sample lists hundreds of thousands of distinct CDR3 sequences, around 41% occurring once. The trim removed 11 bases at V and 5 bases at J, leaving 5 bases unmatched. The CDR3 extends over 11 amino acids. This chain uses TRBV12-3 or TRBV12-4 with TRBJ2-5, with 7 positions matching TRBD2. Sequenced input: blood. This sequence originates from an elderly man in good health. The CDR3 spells CASGGGETQYF. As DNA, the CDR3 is TGTGCCTCGGGGGGAGGTGAGACCCAGTACTTC.